Here is one T cell receptor beta chain with its context. Its antigen remains unidentified. The CDR3 runs 16 residues. V was shortened by 1 base and J by 7 bases, with 17 bases between the two germline ends. In germline, CDR1 is SEHNR, CDR2 FQNEAQ (reference sequence). Each CDR3 protein gets one entry after TCRdb re-called the 5' RACE reads with MiXCR. Counted here are roughly 490,000 distinct CDR3 sequences, roughly 5% occurring once; the ten biggest clones make up 3% to 4.5%. The data stem from a study of CD8 T cells in ankylosing spondylitis. Study observations and caveats: What appeared characteristic of ankylosing spondylitis blood was a TCR beta motif of under 10 highly homologous variants.

This clonotype was sampled from a male donor with ankylosing spondylitis. Sequencing input: blood, either unsorted or a sorted T cell fraction (not recorded which). This chain connects TRBV7-9 to TRBJ2-1, with D possibly called TRBD1 or TRBD2 (5 bases each). This chain's CDR3 is CASSLDRGPLGNEQFF. DNA for the CDR3: TGTGCCAGCAGCTTAGACCGGGGCCCCCTGGGGAATGAGCAGTTCTTC.